This T cell receptor beta chain was observed in a study of blood T cell repertoires in COVID-19 (dated by TCRdb to 2018 to 2021). General notes on the study: Collaborator samples came from the United States, Italy and Spain and covered acute and convalescent phases of COVID-19. Subjects who had been exposed to COVID-19, were actively infected with it, or had recovered from it provided the deeply sampled blood TCRbeta repertoires that made up the dataset. Where available, HLA class I and class II types were taken from metadata supplied by the sample provider and were not determined by assay-based typing. The material from the prospective study consisted of cDNA or gDNA derived from T cells, B-cell-depleted T cells, or PBMCs. A freely available public database, intended as a resource for researchers studying the immune response to SARS-CoV-2, is where the repertoires were released. The samples were drawn from the first 160 participants of the ongoing ImmuneRACE study and from 1,254 subjects provided by 6 global collaborators. Nearly every sample came with metadata listing a de-identified subject ID, COVID-19 status, age in years and sex.

What the work shows at the level of the full study, not this receptor alone: The quantity of clinical and demographic metadata differed by source and by participant and was supplied without curation.

Per the germline V gene (reference sequence), DFQATT is the CDR1 and SNEGSKA is the CDR2. For this chain, trimming is 3 bases at the V end and 8 bases at the J end, and the number of junction bases without a gene match is 8. The CDR3 contains 15 residues, cysteine and phenylalanine counted. CDR3 DNA is the only sequence kept; it has 45 bases, read in frame from the first base. Enrolling through a virtual design, the prospective study's participants ranged in age from roughly 18 to 95 years and lived across more than 20 United States geographic areas. Cohort assignment in the prospective study relied on participant-reported clinical history from a screening survey and a study questionnaire. Recovered participants in ImmuneRACE Cohort 3 were defined by two consecutive negative NP/OP PCR tests, clearance by a healthcare professional, or resolution of symptoms. Each participant in the prospective study had whole blood, serum and a nasopharyngeal or oropharyngeal swab collected by mobile phlebotomists. Additional blood draws and questionnaires over an approximately 2-month period could optionally be provided by prospective study participants. Before DNA extraction, blood samples from the prospective study were shipped at room temperature or frozen.

About this clone: It has no known antigen specificity. Base-call qualities are not available, and no considerably larger clone is one nucleotide away.

TCRbeta CDR3 regions were amplified from genomic DNA using the immunoSEQ Assay, a bias-controlled multiplex PCR. As for the authors' bioinformatics: Nucleated cell counts per sample were estimated from amplification of reference gene primers within the assay. To quantify the absolute abundance of each unique TCRbeta CDR3 rearrangement, sequence reads were collapsed and filtered. For each sample, productive Simpson clonality was calculated as the square root of Simpson's diversity index over productive rearrangements. In its TCRdb copy, this immuneACCESS table keeps in-frame sequences only and misses some clones. Where compared with another copy, unresolved V genes explain less than half of these, and the others have no known cause. V and J calls and clone size are copied from that table; D and trimming were computed from the DNA. For this sample the table gives around 130,000 clones, of which about four fifths were detected only once. 18% of the sample is held by the ten biggest clonotypes.

This receptor chain uses TRBV20-1 and TRBJ2-1; 12 central nucleotides agree with TRBD2. This receptor was obtained from a man aged 25-45 years who had recovered from COVID-19. Sequencing was carried out using PBMCs or T cells enriched from blood (not recorded which). The CDR3 here reads CSASARLAGVDEQFF. The base sequence is TGCAGTGCTAGTGCTCGACTAGCGGGAGTCGATGAGCAGTTCTTC.